This T cell receptor beta chain comes out of a study of cytomegalovirus exposure and HLA in healthy donors. Study results and caveats: Reported performance of the classifier showed diagnosis of cytomegalovirus status with high specificity and sensitivity.

In the case of this clone: Its antigen is undetermined.

The PCR made use of 60 Vbeta and 13 Jbeta primers. Profiling relied on immunoSEQ multiplex PCR, and the TCRdb table lists in-frame clones only, not all of them. The sample lists 200,000 to 250,000 clones, roughly 83% seen once, with 1.4% in the top ten. The specimen was PBMCs. The TCR comes from a girl under 18 in good health and CMV-seronegative.

CDR3 DNA sequence: TGTGCCAGCAGTTTCTCATCCGGGACAGATCGCTCCTACGAGCAGTACTTC. Its protein is CASSFSSGTDRSYEQYF. This chain connects TRBV27 to TRBJ2-7; 7 bases line up with TRBD1. The germline gives CDR1 MNHEY, CDR2 SMNVEV (reference sequence). This CDR3 is 17 amino acids long. Unmatched junction bases numbered 11, after V lost 3 bases and J lost 0 bases.